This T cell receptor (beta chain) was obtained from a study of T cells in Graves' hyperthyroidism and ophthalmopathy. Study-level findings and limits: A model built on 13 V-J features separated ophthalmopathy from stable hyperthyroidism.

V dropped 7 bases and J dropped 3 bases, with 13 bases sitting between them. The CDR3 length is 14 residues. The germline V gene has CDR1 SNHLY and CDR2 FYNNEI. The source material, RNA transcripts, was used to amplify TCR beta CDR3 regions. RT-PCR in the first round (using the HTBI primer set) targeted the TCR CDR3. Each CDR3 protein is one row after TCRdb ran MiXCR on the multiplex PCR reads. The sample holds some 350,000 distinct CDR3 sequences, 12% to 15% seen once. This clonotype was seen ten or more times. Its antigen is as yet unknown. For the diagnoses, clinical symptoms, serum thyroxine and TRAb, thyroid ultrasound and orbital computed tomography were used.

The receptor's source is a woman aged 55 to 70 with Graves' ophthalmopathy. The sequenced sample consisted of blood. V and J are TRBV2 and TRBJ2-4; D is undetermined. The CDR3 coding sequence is TGTGCCAGCAACCCCTCAGGCCTCAAAAACATTCAGTACTTC. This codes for CASNPSGLKNIQYF.